These 7 T cell receptor beta chains originate from one sample sequenced in a study of T cells in Graves' hyperthyroidism and ophthalmopathy. Regions amplified from RNA transcripts were the TCR beta CDR3 regions. The HTBI primer set served for first-round RT-PCR of the TCR CDR3. Using its own MiXCR run on the multiplex PCR reads, TCRdb lists one record per CDR3 protein. The sample holds around 300,000 distinct CDR3 sequences, approximately 15% seen once. The material sequenced was blood. The source of these receptors is a young woman with Graves' hyperthyroidism.

The chain couples TRBV14 to TRBJ2-1; 7 nucleotides line up with TRBD2. V was clipped by 4 bases and J by 2 bases; unmatched bases: 5. Germline V gives CDR1 SGHDN, CDR2 FVKESK. CDR3 size: 15 residues. The CDR3 coding sequence is TGTGCCAGCAGCCCGCTGACTAGCACCTACAATGAGCAGTTCTTC. This codes for CASSPLTSTYNEQFF.

The chain combines TRBV7-9 with TRBJ1-3; D unresolved. The CDR3 has 14 residues. V was cut by 2 bases and J by 6 bases, with 11 bases left in between. The germline V gene has CDR1 SEHNR and CDR2 FQNEAQ (reference sequence). The CDR3 DNA reads as TGTGCCAGCAGCTTATCTCCCCTCAAAAACACCATATATTTT. It specifies CASSLSPLKNTIYF.

This clonotype was counted ten times or more. This rearrangement joins TRBV10-1 to TRBJ1-3; 7 bases line up with TRBD1. This CDR3 comprises 15 residues. V lost 8 bases and J lost 2; bases outside the gene matches: 9. Germline V gene sequence: CDR1 WNHNN, CDR2 SYGVQD (reference sequence). This chain's CDR3 is CASDRTTGPGNTIYF. The CDR3 region has the DNA TGCGCCAGCGATAGGACGACAGGGCCTGGAAACACCATATATTTT.

This clonotype was found many times. The CDR3 spells CATSDGAGGSYNEQFF. CDR3 coding DNA: TGTGCCACCAGTGATGGGGCAGGCGGGTCCTACAATGAGCAGTTCTTC. The chain uses TRBV24-1 and TRBJ2-1; D is perhaps TRBD1 or TRBD2 (5 bases each). The V gene's germline CDR1 is KGHDR and CDR2 SFDVKD. V lost 3 bases, J lost 1 base, and 12 bases lay in between. This CDR3 contains 16 residues.

This clonotype occurred many times. The genes are TRBV5-1 and TRBJ2-3; D may be TRBD1 or TRBD2 (5 bases each). The CDR3 contains 13 residues. Germline values: CDR1 SGHRS, CDR2 YFSETQ. V was shortened by 0 bases and J by 8 bases, with 10 bases between the two germline ends. The DNA of the CDR3 is TGCGCCAGCAGCTTGGAAGTGGGGACTACGCAGTATTTT. This sequence encodes CASSLEVGTTQYF.

The table lists this clonotype with a few counts. The genes are TRBV20-1 and TRBJ2-4; a possible D gene is TRBD1 (6 bases). CDR3 size: 13 residues. Germline lookup yields CDR1 DFQATT and CDR2 SNEGSKA (reference sequence). Between the trimmed V and J ends, which lost 4 bases and 6 bases, there was a span of 13 bases. The CDR3 is CSATDRPGNIQYF. In nucleotides, the CDR3 is TGCAGTGCTACAGACAGGCCAGGAAACATTCAGTACTTC.

There are many counts of this clonotype. This chain connects TRBV20-1 to TRBJ1-5, with D maybe TRBD1 (6 bases). With 6 bases removed from V and 2 bases from J, the gap between germline ends came to 14 bases. There are 14 residues in the CDR3. The germline CDR1 and CDR2 sequences are DFQATT and SNEGSKA (reference sequence). CDR3 sequence: CSARDTTGNQPQHF. The CDR3 bases are TGCAGTGCCCGGGACACAACTGGCAATCAGCCCCAGCATTTT.